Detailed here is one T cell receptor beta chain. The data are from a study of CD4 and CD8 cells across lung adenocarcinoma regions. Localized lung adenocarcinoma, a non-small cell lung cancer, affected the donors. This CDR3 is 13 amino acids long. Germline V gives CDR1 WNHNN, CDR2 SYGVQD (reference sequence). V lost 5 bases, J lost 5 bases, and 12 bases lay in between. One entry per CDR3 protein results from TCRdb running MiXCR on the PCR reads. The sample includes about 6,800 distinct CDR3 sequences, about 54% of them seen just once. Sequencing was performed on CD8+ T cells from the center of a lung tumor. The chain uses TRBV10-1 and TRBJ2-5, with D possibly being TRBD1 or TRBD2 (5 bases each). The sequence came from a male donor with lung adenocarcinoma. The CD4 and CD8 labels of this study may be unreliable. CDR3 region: CASSRGSGETQYF. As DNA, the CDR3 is TGCGCCAGCAGTAGGGGATCGGGGGAGACCCAGTACTTC.